Listed below are T cell receptor beta chains from one sample, sequenced in a study of cytomegalovirus exposure and HLA in healthy donors. The method was immunoSEQ multiplex PCR; TCRdb's version includes in-frame clones alone and lacks a portion of them. This table holds 150,000 to 200,000 clones, 75% to 85% found once. Sequencing input: PBMCs. These receptors were obtained from a woman aged 50 to 65 in good health and CMV-seronegative. Both conserved end residues are part of each CDR3. D genes are given only for firm matches. Rows give clone size only sometimes, using once, few, many, or a class for an expanded clone.

>TRBJ2-3|NA|TRBV7-6|TRBD2
CASSPGGGPSTDTQYF
>TRBJ2-4|few|TRBV25-1|NA
CASSPAGGGPKNIQYF
>TRBJ1-1|few|TRBV5-3|NA
CARSWARACEAFF
>TRBJ1-1|once|TRBV5-1|TRBD1
CASSFVPGTENTEAFF
>TRBJ2-3|NA|TRBV7-7|NA
CASSSHTGSTDTQYF
>TRBJ1-5|NA|TRBV6-1|TRBD1
CASSEADRLREPQHF
>TRBJ1-1|NA|TRBV28|NA
CASSSRLSEAFF
>TRBJ2-7|NA|TRBV2|NA
CASSEDEGVLRYEQYF
>TRBJ2-7|once|TRBV5-8|TRBD1
CASSFGARTGGRGVSYEQYF
>TRBJ1-1|few|TRBV5-1|TRBD1
CASSTGQGFTEAFF
>TRBJ1-1|once|TRBV7-9|TRBD1
CSSSHRQGNTEAFF
>TRBJ2-7|NA|TRBV2|NA
CASSPRGTSYEQYF
>TRBJ2-3|NA|TRBV18|TRBD1
CASSPVGQGVTDTQYF
>TRBJ1-1|few|TRBV11-2|TRBD1
CASSLVTGAYTEAFF
>TRBJ2-3|NA|TRBV9|NA
CASSVASDTQYF
>TRBJ2-5|NA|TRBV7-9|NA
CSSSLDRQQETQYF
>TRBJ1-5|NA|TRBV7-8|NA
CASSSIRGGQPQHF
>TRBJ1-2|NA|TRBV2|NA
CASSVLEGGGYTF
>TRBJ2-7|once|TRBV2|TRBD2
CASRRGSGDSFYEQYF
>TRBJ1-2|few|TRBV7-9|NA
CSSSLGQYGYTF
>TRBJ1-2|NA|TRBV4-3|NA
CASSQVGYGYTF
>TRBJ1-6|NA|TRBV18|NA
CASSPSLGQINSPLHF
>TRBJ1-3|NA|TRBV19|NA
CASTSPGVGNTIYF
>TRBJ2-1|few|TRBV6-6|TRBD2
CASSYPGLPRDEQFF
>TRBJ2-5|NA|TRBV7-3|TRBD1
CASSLNGGQGATSQYF
>TRBJ2-5|NA|TRBV13|NA
CASSLTEQETQYF
>TRBJ2-1|NA|TRBV18|TRBD2
CASSSPTSGGAYNEQFF
>NA|once|TRBV27|TRBD1
CASSSSPGQGAFEQYF
>TRBJ2-1|few|TRBV2|TRBD2
CASSDASGGRNEQFF
>TRBJ1-1|NA|TRBV30|NA
CAWSAGQMVNTEAFF
>TRBJ2-5|NA|TRBV7-9|NA
CASSLTATQGYQETQYF
>TRBJ1-1|NA|TRBV11-2|NA
CASSLGSMGLATEAFF
>TRBJ1-3|NA|TRBV30|NA
CAWSVRPGENTIYF
>TRBJ2-6|NA|TRBV7-2|NA
CASSPTQSGANVLTF
>TRBJ1-5|few|TRBV6-1|NA
CASSEVALWPQHF
>TRBJ1-1|NA|TRBV7-9|NA
CASSLGGDNTEAFF
>TRBJ2-1|NA|TRBV7-9|TRBD1
CASSPRTGSFGNEQFF
>TRBJ1-5|NA|TRBV28|NA
CASSLVPNRPQHF
>TRBJ2-1|NA|TRBV6-5|TRBD1
CASSPDRSSYNEQFF
>TRBJ1-5|NA|TRBV6-5|TRBD1
CASMADRGFNQPQHF
>TRBJ2-3|NA|TRBV25-1|TRBD2
CASSAHLAAGTDTQYF
>TRBJ1-2|NA|TRBV19|NA
CASRADKDYGYTF
>TRBJ2-1|NA|TRBV5-6|NA
CASSLSPGSYNEQFF
>TRBJ1-4|NA|TRBV6-5|TRBD1
CASSQTGNGEKLFF
>NA|NA|TRBV6-6|TRBD1
CASSYGTGIYEQYF